This T cell receptor beta chain was documented in a study of Ad26.COV2.S vaccination and SARS-CoV-2 variants (dated by TCRdb to the early 2020s). In terms of the full investigation: Donors in the vaccine arm were drawn from COV1001, a phase I-IIa trial of Ad26.COV2.S in healthy adults that was multicentre, randomized, double-blind and placebo-controlled. Blinding of investigators to trial group allocation was maintained during experiments and outcome assessment. A total of about 30 samples were included in the TCR-sequenced set, comprising around 19 Ad26.COV2.S vaccine recipients, 5 placebo recipients and 8 SARS-CoV-2 convalescent individuals. TCRbeta repertoire sequencing was used to assess the specificity and breadth of SARS-CoV-2-reactive T cell receptors after Ad26.COV2.S vaccination. Ad26.COV2.S was administered intramuscularly at 5 x 10^10 or 1 x 10^11 viral particles, either as a single shot or as two shots given 56 days apart. Trial participants were randomized into five groups of five: low-dose or high-dose Ad26.COV2.S given once or twice, or placebo on both occasions.

Comment on this clone: Its antigen is still unknown. Base-call qualities are not available, and no considerably larger clone is one nucleotide away.

The treatment or condition tag for this specimen amounts to: roughly 20 received Ad26.COV2.S at low or high dose, single or two shots; roughly five received placebo; per-sample allocation not given. Repertoires of vaccine and placebo recipients were sequenced from samples collected on day 63 after the first injection. Between 29 July and 7 August 2020, Cohort 1b enrolled 20 to 30 adults aged 18-55 years at one site in Boston, USA. Ad26.COV2.S was a replication-incompetent adenovirus type 26 vector that expressed a prefusion-stabilized SARS-CoV-2 spike protein derived from the original Wuhan strain. TCRbeta CDR3 regions were sequenced with the immunoSEQ Assay. After extraction, genomic DNA underwent amplification by bias-controlled multiplex PCR, followed by high-throughput sequencing. Per the source publication's procedure: To quantify the absolute abundance of every unique TCRbeta CDR3 region, sequences were collapsed and filtered. T cell fraction was estimated by normalizing TCRbeta template counts to usable DNA, which was measured by amplifying reference genes present in all nucleated cells. Repertoire TCRs were annotated as SARS-CoV-2-specific when V gene, CDR3 amino acid sequence and J gene were exactly matched to a known reactive TCR set. The reference SARS-CoV-2 TCR set was obtained from MIRA and was filtered for enrichment in COVID-19-positive ImmuneCODE repertoires, whereby public or cross-reactive TCRs were removed. Based on the MIRA antigens, annotated TCRs were further analysed at the level of specific ORF or position within ORF. Breadth was defined as the number of annotated unique rearrangements divided by the total number of unique productive rearrangements, and depth was defined as the summed frequency of the annotated unique rearrangements. Two-sided Wilcoxon rank-sum tests were used to compare TCR breadth between groups. TCRdb holds this immuneACCESS table with in-frame rearrangements only. Some clones are missing; in checked studies, unresolved V genes explain under half, and the rest has no known cause. The DNA gave D and trimming, while V, J and clone size come from that table. The table for this sample lists hundreds of thousands of clones; around nine tenths of them were counted only once. The leading ten clones occupy roughly an eighth of the sample.

What the work shows at the level of the full study, not this receptor alone: The study lacked the statistical power to compare responses across vaccine doses or regimens. After vaccination, spike-specific CD8+ and CD4+ T cell responses were reported to show substantial breadth. Ad26.COV2.S recipients had higher spike-specific TCR breadth than placebo recipients (P = 0.0014). It was noted by the authors that total T cell responses may have been underestimated by the TCR breadth and depth analyses. Comparable non-spike TCR breadth was observed between vaccine and placebo recipients, consistent with only spike being contained in the vaccine.

A distance of 9 bases separates the germline ends of V and J, which lose 4 bases and 2 bases respectively. The CDR3 holds 13 amino acids from the cysteine to the phenylalanine. This entry keeps only the CDR3 DNA: 39 bases, framed from base 1. The germline V gene encodes CDR1 MDHEN and CDR2 SYDVKM. Recombination linked TRBV28 to TRBJ2-7; the D gene identity is not certain. The source was peripheral blood, collected in a trial of Ad26.COV2.S vaccine versus placebo. This sequence was found in a person aged 18-65 years who received the Ad26.COV2.S COVID-19 vaccine or a placebo. CDR3 protein: CASSSAITYEQYF. The DNA sequence is TGTGCCAGCAGTTCGGCAATTACCTACGAGCAGTACTTC.